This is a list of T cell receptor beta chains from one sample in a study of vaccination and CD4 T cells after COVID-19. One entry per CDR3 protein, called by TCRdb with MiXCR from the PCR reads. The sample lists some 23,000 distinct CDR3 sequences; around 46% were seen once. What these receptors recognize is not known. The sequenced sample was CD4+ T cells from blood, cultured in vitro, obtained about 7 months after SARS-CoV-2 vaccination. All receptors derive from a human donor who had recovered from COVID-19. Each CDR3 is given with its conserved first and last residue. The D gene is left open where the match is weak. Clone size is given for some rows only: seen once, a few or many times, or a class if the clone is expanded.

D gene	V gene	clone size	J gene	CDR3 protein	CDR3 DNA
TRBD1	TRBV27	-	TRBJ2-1	CASSLDRSSYNEQFF	TGTGCCAGCAGTCTGGACAGGAGCTCCTACAATGAGCAGTTCTTC
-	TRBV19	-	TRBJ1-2	CASSPRGGTNYGYTF	TGTGCCAGTAGTCCCCGAGGAGGGACTAACTATGGCTACACCTTC
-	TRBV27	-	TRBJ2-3	CASSSRRTDTQYF	TGTGCCAGCAGTTCGCGGCGCACAGATACGCAGTATTTT
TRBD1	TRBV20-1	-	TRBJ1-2	CSAGGQANYGYTF	TGCAGTGCCGGGGGACAGGCTAACTATGGCTACACCTTC
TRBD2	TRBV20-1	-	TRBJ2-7	CSARTSGSTYEQYF	TGCAGTGCTAGGACTAGCGGGAGCACCTACGAGCAGTACTTC
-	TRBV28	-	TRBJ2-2	CASRHRVNTGELFF	TGTGCCAGCAGACACAGGGTGAACACCGGGGAGCTGTTTTTT
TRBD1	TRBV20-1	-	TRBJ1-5	CSAQQGYGQPQHF	TGCAGTGCGCAACAGGGGTACGGTCAGCCCCAGCATTTT
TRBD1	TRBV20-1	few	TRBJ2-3	CSATGKTGFTDTQYF	TGCAGTGCAACGGGGAAGACAGGGTTCACAGATACGCAGTATTTT
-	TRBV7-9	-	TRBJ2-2	CASRRGLRGNTGELFF	TGTGCCAGCAGGAGGGGGTTGCGGGGGAACACCGGGGAGCTGTTTTTT
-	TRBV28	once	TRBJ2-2	CAGSLGRERGRADTGELFF	TGTGCCGGCAGTTTAGGCAGGGAGAGGGGGAGGGCCGACACCGGGGAGCTGTTTTTT
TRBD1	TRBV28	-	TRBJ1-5	CASRRPIRDRGIGNQPQHF	TGTGCCAGCAGACGACCGATCCGGGACAGGGGAATAGGCAATCAGCCCCAGCATTTT
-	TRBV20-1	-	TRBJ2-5	CSAGLGETQYF	TGCAGTGCTGGGCTCGGGGAGACCCAGTACTTC
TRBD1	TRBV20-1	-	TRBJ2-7	CSARAGTGFYEQYF	TGCAGTGCTAGAGCCGGGACAGGTTTCTACGAGCAGTACTTC
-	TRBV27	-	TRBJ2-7	CASSLYLGYEQYF	TGTGCCAGCAGTTTATACCTTGGCTACGAGCAGTACTTC
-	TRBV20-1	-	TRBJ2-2	CSARDWTALAGELFF	TGCAGTGCTAGAGATTGGACAGCTCTCGCCGGGGAGCTGTTTTTT
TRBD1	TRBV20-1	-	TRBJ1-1	CSARPGTGTEAFF	TGCAGTGCTAGACCCGGGACAGGGACTGAAGCTTTCTTT
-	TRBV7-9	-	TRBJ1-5	CASSLLEQPQHF	TGTGCCAGCAGCTTACTTGAGCAGCCCCAGCATTTT
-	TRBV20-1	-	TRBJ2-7	CSANRRLPYEQYF	TGCAGTGCTAACAGGCGTCTCCCCTACGAGCAGTACTTC
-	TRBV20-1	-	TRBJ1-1	CSAYKQGTEAFF	TGCAGTGCCTATAAACAGGGAACTGAAGCTTTCTTT
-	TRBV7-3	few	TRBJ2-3	CASSLQGGPSTDTQYF	TGTGCCAGCAGCTTACAGGGTGGACCTAGCACAGATACGCAGTATTTT
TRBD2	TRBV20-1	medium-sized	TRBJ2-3	CSAGIAGGSDTQYF	TGCAGTGCTGGAATAGCGGGAGGTTCAGATACGCAGTATTTT
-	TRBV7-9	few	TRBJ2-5	CASSLGGIQETQYF	TGTGCCAGCAGCTTAGGCGGTATCCAAGAGACCCAGTACTTC
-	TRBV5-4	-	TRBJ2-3	CASSPLPQTDTQYF	TGTGCCAGCAGCCCTCTCCCGCAGACAGATACGCAGTATTTT
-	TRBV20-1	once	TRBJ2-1	CSAVGTYNEQFF	TGCAGTGCTGTGGGTACCTACAATGAGCAGTTCTTC
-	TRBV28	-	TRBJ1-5	CASSWTAPSRPQHF	TGTGCCAGCAGTTGGACAGCGCCAAGCCGACCCCAGCATTTT
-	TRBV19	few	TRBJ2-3	CASSIAGGGTDTQYF	TGTGCCAGTAGTATAGCTGGGGGAGGAACAGATACGCAGTATTTT
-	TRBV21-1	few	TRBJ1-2	CASSKADRPIADCYGYTF	TGTGCCAGCAGCAAAGCTGACAGGCCAATCGCAGACTGCTATGGCTACACCTTC
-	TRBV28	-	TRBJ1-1	CASSLSRWEAFF	TGTGCCAGCAGTTTATCACGGTGGGAGGCTTTCTTT
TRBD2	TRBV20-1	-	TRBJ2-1	CSARLAGTGEQFF	TGCAGTGCAAGACTAGCGGGGACGGGTGAGCAGTTCTTC
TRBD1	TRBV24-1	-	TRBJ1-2	CATSETGYGYTF	TGTGCCACCAGTGAGACAGGGTATGGCTACACCTTC
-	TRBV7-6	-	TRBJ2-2	CASRNLGGGELFF	TGTGCCAGCAGAAACCTAGGGGGCGGGGAGCTGTTTTTT
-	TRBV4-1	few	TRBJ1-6	CASGGSYNSPLHF	TGCGCCAGCGGGGGTTCCTATAATTCACCCCTCCACTTT
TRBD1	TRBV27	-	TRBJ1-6	CASSSRSNRGLGNSSPLHF	TGTGCCAGCAGTTCCCGCTCGAACAGGGGCCTCGGGAATAGTTCACCCCTCCACTTT
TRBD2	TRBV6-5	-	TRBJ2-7	CASSYRAGDEQYF	TGTGCCAGCAGTTACCGCGCGGGGGACGAGCAGTACTTC
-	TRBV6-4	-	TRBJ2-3	CASSDSLATDTQYF	TGTGCCAGCAGTGACTCGCTAGCCACAGATACGCAGTATTTT
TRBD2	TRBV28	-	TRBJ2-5	CASSSGTSGSETQYF	TGTGCCAGCAGTTCGGGGACTAGCGGGAGTGAGACCCAGTACTTC